A single sample gave rise to the 25 T cell receptor beta chains below, sequenced in a study of T cell clones after liver transplantation. The data were produced by immunoSEQ multiplex PCR, yet TCRdb's version contains in-frame clones alone and is incomplete. The profile shows some 70,000 clones, roughly 90% of them singletons. Sequenced material: CD4+ T cells from blood, taken before liver transplant. The receptors stem from a human donor who received a liver transplant.

V is TRBV7-9 and J is TRBJ2-1; 9 bases match TRBD2. The CDR3 has 16 amino acids. CDR1 and CDR2 from the germline V gene are SEHNR and FQNEAQ (reference sequence). The J segment lost 8 bases and the V segment lost 5 bases, leaving 13 bases of the junction unmatched. CDR3 loop: CASSEVLLAGRDEQFF. The CDR3 nucleotides are TGTGCCAGCAGCGAAGTCCTACTAGCGGGTCGCGATGAGCAGTTCTTC.

This sequence joins TRBV7-9 and TRBJ1-5; D is perhaps TRBD1 (6 bases). Trimming left V 5 bases short and J 2 bases short, with 10 bases between. Germline loops: CDR1 SEHNR, CDR2 FQNEAQ (reference sequence). The CDR3 extends over 14 amino acids. The DNA for the CDR3 is TGTGCCAGCAGCCAAGGGGGGGGCAATCAGCCCCAGCATTTT. Its translation: CASSQGGGNQPQHF.

The V call is TRBV5-1, the J call TRBJ1-1, with 9 nucleotides matching TRBD1. This CDR3 is 15 amino acids long. With 4 bases clipped from V and 1 base from J, the junction kept 5 bases outside the gene matches. Germline lookup yields CDR1 SGHRS and CDR2 YFSETQ. The CDR3 here is CASSQQGQGNTEAFF. As DNA, the CDR3 is TGCGCCAGCAGCCAACAGGGACAGGGGAACACTGAAGCTTTCTTT.

The chain combines TRBV6-5 with TRBJ1-4, with no clear D. This CDR3 spans 16 amino acids. Germline V gene lookup returns CDR1 MNHEY and CDR2 SVGAGI. Trimming left V 0 bases short and J 3 bases short, with 11 bases between. CDR3 in amino acids: CASSYSSGLANEKLFF. CDR3 DNA sequence: TGTGCCAGCAGTTACTCGTCGGGTTTGGCTAATGAAAAACTGTTTTTT.

The J gene is TRBJ2-7, the V gene TRBV5-1; TRBD2 matches 7 bases. This CDR3 has 14 amino acids. The J segment lost 4 bases and the V segment lost 2 bases, leaving 6 bases of the junction unmatched. Germline values: CDR1 SGHRS, CDR2 YFSETQ. The chain's CDR3 is CASSLNGRMYEQYF. The CDR3 nucleotides are TGCGCCAGCAGCTTAAACGGGAGGATGTACGAGCAGTACTTC.

V usage is TRBV21-1 and J usage is TRBJ2-7; the tabulated D call, TRBD2, remains unverified against the DNA. TRBV21-1 corresponds to a pseudogene. CDR3 length: 14 amino acids. The DNA of the CDR3 is TGTGCCAGCAGCGACTTATCCGACTCCTACGAGCAGTACTTC. This translates into CASSDLSDSYEQYF.

This chain uses TRBV7-9 with TRBJ1-1; TRBD1 aligns across 9 bases. Trimming removed 1 base from V and 2 bases from J; junction bases left unmatched: 5. Looked up from germline, CDR1 is SEHNR and CDR2 is FQNEAQ (reference sequence). The CDR3 is 16 residues long. The CDR3 DNA reads as TGTGCCAGCAGCTTAGAGGGGGGACAGGGAAACACTGAAGCTTTCTTT. Its translation: CASSLEGGQGNTEAFF.

This chain links TRBV29-1 with TRBJ2-5; no definite D call. The V gene lost 7 bases and the J gene lost 10 bases, with 13 bases spanning the gap. The CDR3 is made up of 10 amino acids. Per germline, CDR1 SQVTM and CDR2 ANQGSEA. The CDR3 spells CSAADGRQYF. The DNA for the CDR3 is TGCAGCGCAGCAGACGGACGCCAGTACTTC.

The chain recombines TRBV6-5 with TRBJ2-5; the D gene could be TRBD1 or TRBD2 (5 bases each). This CDR3 contains 16 residues. CDR1 and CDR2 from the germline V gene are MNHEY and SVGAGI. Deletions cut 0 bases from V and 5 bases from J, with 16 bases between. The CDR3 DNA reads TGTGCCAGCAGTTACTCAAAGGGGACGGTGCGGGAGACCCAGTACTTC. Translation: CASSYSKGTVRETQYF.

V gene TRBV9 combines with J gene TRBJ2-7, with D maybe TRBD2 (6 bases). Germline CDR1 SGDLS, CDR2 YYNGEE. The CDR3 length is 19 residues. The germline V and J ends were trimmed by 3 bases and 4 bases, with 29 bases remaining between them. As DNA, the CDR3 is TGTGCCAGCAGCGCCCCAAGCTCGGTGGGGACTCACAAAAGGTACGAGCAGTACTTC. This sequence encodes CASSAPSSVGTHKRYEQYF.

With regard to this clone: The sample has other DNA sequences that encode this CDR3 too. The gene calls are TRBV6-1 and TRBJ1-5; D is possibly TRBD1 (6 bases). This CDR3 has 15 amino acids. V was pared by 6 bases and J by 6 bases, with 18 bases between. Germline values: CDR1 MNHNS, CDR2 SASEGT. The CDR3 coding sequence is TGTGCCAGCAGCCAGGGGCGGGGGACGGGTCAGCCCCAGCATTTT. It is translated as CASSQGRGTGQPQHF.

This chain connects TRBV9 to TRBJ2-7; weak D call: TRBD2 (6 bases). Germline values: CDR1 SGDLS, CDR2 YYNGEE. V was clipped by 0 bases and J by 4 bases, with 17 bases between them. CDR3 length: 16 residues. The DNA for the CDR3 is TGTGCCAGCAGCGTAGGGTCCGGCGGCGGGAAATACGAGCAGTACTTC. Protein sequence: CASSVGSGGGKYEQYF.

The J gene is TRBJ2-3, the V gene TRBV7-2, with D perhaps matching TRBD2 (6 bases). The CDR3 is made up of 13 amino acids. V lost 5 bases to trimming and J lost 4 bases, with 10 bases between them. Germline assignment: CDR1 SGHTA and CDR2 FQGNSA. CDR3 nucleotides: TGTGCCAGCAGCCTCCGGAGGGCAGATACGCAGTATTTT. Its protein product is CASSLRRADTQYF.

In DNA form, the CDR3 reads TGTGCCAGCAGCCGTTTCTTTTCTGGGGCCAACGTCCTGACTTTC. It codes for CASSRFFSGANVLTF. This chain joins TRBV6-5 and TRBJ2-6; the D is unclear. Germline loops: CDR1 MNHEY, CDR2 SVGAGI. V lost 6 bases to trimming and J lost 1 base, with 10 bases between them. The CDR3 loop spans 15 amino acids.

The chain is built from TRBV5-1 and TRBJ2-1; 13 bases line up with TRBD2. This CDR3 contains 18 residues. Germline lookup yields CDR1 SGHRS and CDR2 YFSETQ. V lost 4 bases and J lost 0; bases outside the gene matches: 7. The CDR3 spells CASSRTSGSANSYNEQFF. As DNA, the CDR3 is TGCGCCAGCAGCCGGACTAGCGGGAGCGCCAACTCCTACAATGAGCAGTTCTTC.

The CDR3 sequence is CASSQNSYEQYF. The CDR3 DNA reads as TGTGCCAGCAGTCAAAACTCCTACGAGCAGTACTTC. This chain connects TRBV28 to TRBJ2-7; no definite D call. The CDR3 contains 12 residues. The germline V and J ends were trimmed by 5 bases and 0 bases, with 5 bases remaining between them. Looked up from germline, CDR1 is MDHEN and CDR2 is SYDVKM. Combining the CDR3 with reference TRBV28 and TRBJ2-7 gives the whole variable domain DVKVTQSSRYLVKRTGEKVFLECVQDMDHENMFWYRQDPGLGLRLIYFSYDVKMKEKGDIPEGYSVSREKKERFSLILESASTNQTSMYLCASSQNSYEQYFGPGTRLTVT.

This chain joins TRBV10-1 and TRBJ1-4, with D unresolved. The CDR3 has 14 amino acids. V lost 6 bases and J 7 bases, leaving 15 bases between the germline ends. Per germline, CDR1 WNHNN and CDR2 SYGVQD (reference sequence). This CDR3 is CASSGLSASEKLFF. In DNA form, the CDR3 reads TGCGCCAGCAGCGGGCTGAGCGCGTCTGAAAAACTGTTTTTT.

The gene calls are TRBV5-1 and TRBJ1-4, with 7 nucleotides matching TRBD1. Germline assignment: CDR1 SGHRS and CDR2 YFSETQ. Trimming at V came to 3 bases and at J to 0 bases, leaving 5 bases not matched to a gene. The CDR3 is 16 residues long. CDR3: CASSSTGLPTNEKLFF. The CDR3 DNA reads TGCGCCAGCAGCTCGACAGGGCTGCCAACTAATGAAAAACTGTTTTTT.

This clone was detected once. J is TRBJ2-7 and V is TRBV10-3, with 7 positions matching TRBD2. Germline V gene sequence: CDR1 ENHRY, CDR2 SYGVKD. V shed 11 bases and J 2 bases; nucleotides not matched to a gene: 12. The CDR3 is made up of 14 amino acids. The CDR3 region is CASCETGGTYEQYF. The CDR3, as DNA: TGTGCCTCGTGCGAAACGGGAGGAACCTACGAGCAGTACTTC.

The rearrangement joins TRBV7-8 to TRBJ1-4, with 8 bases matching TRBD1. The CDR3 runs to 15 residues. After removal of 5 bases from V and 2 bases from J, the junction contained 4 bases not matched to a gene. Germline V gene sequence: CDR1 SGHVS, CDR2 FQNEAQ. The CDR3 DNA sequence: TGTGCCAGCAGCATACAGGGGGGCACTAATGAAAAACTGTTTTTT. The encoded protein is CASSIQGGTNEKLFF.

The chain has TRBV10-3 and TRBJ2-7, with D uncertain. Germline V gene data show CDR1 as ENHRY and CDR2 as SYGVKD. Trimming left V 4 bases short and J 2 bases short, with 6 bases between. The CDR3 covers 12 residues. The CDR3 nucleotides read TGTGCCATCAGTGTGGAGCCCTACGAGCAGTACTTC. It translates to CAISVEPYEQYF.

This clone was observed once. V is TRBV5-1 and J is TRBJ1-1; maybe TRBD1 (5 bases). The CDR3 is made up of 13 amino acids. In germline, CDR1 is SGHRS, CDR2 YFSETQ. Trimming stripped 0 bases from V and 5 bases from J, with 8 bases between. CDR3 region: CASSLGGTTEAFF. Here the CDR3 DNA reads TGCGCCAGCAGCTTGGGAGGGACTACTGAAGCTTTCTTT.

CDR3 DNA sequence: TGTGCCAGCAGCTCCCTAGCGGGAGGGGTGGGCGGGGAGCTGTTTTTT. Protein sequence: CASSSLAGGVGGELFF. The chain combines TRBV11-2 with TRBJ2-2, with 12 bases matching TRBD2. CDR3 length: 16 residues. CDR1 is SGHAT and CDR2 is FQNNGV in the germline V gene. Unmatched junction bases numbered 7, after V lost 4 bases and J lost 7 bases.

The DNA for the CDR3 is TGTGCCAGCAGTTGGACAGGGGGAGCTTTCTTT. Translation: CASSWTGGAFF. This chain links TRBV28 with TRBJ1-1; TRBD1 matches at 10 bases. CDR1 and CDR2 (germline): MDHEN, SYDVKM. This CDR3 spans 11 amino acids. Trimming cost V 4 bases and J 10 bases; bases outside gene matches: 0. The full variable domain, its missing parts supplied by reference TRBV28 and TRBJ1-1, is DVKVTQSSRYLVKRTGEKVFLECVQDMDHENMFWYRQDPGLGLRLIYFSYDVKMKEKGDIPEGYSVSREKKERFSLILESASTNQTSMYLCASSWTGGAFFGQGTRLTVV.

V usage is TRBV2 and J usage is TRBJ1-4; maybe TRBD1 (6 bases). This CDR3 has 16 residues. V lost 1 base and J lost 3, with 12 bases in between. Germline CDR1 reads SNHLY; CDR2 reads FYNNEI. The CDR3 nucleotides read TGTGCCAGCAGTGAAGAGCAGGGGCTGGCTAATGAAAAACTGTTTTTT. This encodes CASSEEQGLANEKLFF.